This T cell receptor (beta chain) was profiled in a study of patients and donors after allogeneic stem cell transplantation. This clonotype was seen at least ten times. MiXCR, run by TCRdb on the RT-PCR reads, gives a single entry per CDR3 protein. In the table there are some 230,000 distinct CDR3 sequences, roughly an eighth of which are singletons. The V gene end was trimmed by 3 bases and the J gene end by 0 bases; junction bases not matched to a gene: 6. The CDR3 totals 16 residues. The rearrangement links TRBV12-3 or TRBV12-4 to TRBJ1-1, with 8 bases lining up with TRBD1. Source material: blood, either unsorted or a sorted T cell fraction (not recorded which). The source is a human donor who was either an allogeneic HSCT recipient or a stem cell or donor lymphocyte infusion donor (not recorded which). It is not recorded whose cells these are; they may come from a transplant donor. The CDR3 loop is CASSLSTGGMNTEAFF. The CDR3 DNA follows: TGTGCCAGCAGTTTGAGCACAGGGGGTATGAACACTGAAGCTTTCTTT.